This TCR beta chain was obtained from a study of blood T cells in healthy people across ages. Study-level points and caveats: PBMCs that were unsorted prevented a conclusive naive versus antigen-experienced comparison.

This clonotype was observed a handful of times. Its antigen remains unidentified. The use of a sample-barcoded 5' primer and a J-beta primer mix characterized a second PCR of about 7 to 12 cycles. TCRdb reprocessed the 5' RACE reads with MiXCR, giving one entry per CDR3 protein. Here the sample spans about 800,000 distinct CDR3 sequences, roughly 25% being singletons. The CDR3 extends over 16 amino acids. Germline V gene lookup returns CDR1 LGHNA and CDR2 YNFKEQ. The ends lost 0 bases at V and 4 bases at J; junction bases unmatched: 7. These same data were also listed under a study on T cells of mothers and their children. As that study records: The M1S primer of the second PCR added sample barcodes and 2-4 random nucleotides. Similar effects of thymic selection on TCR recombination output were recorded in related and unrelated pairs. Related mother and child pairs showed slightly greater overlap (not significant) than unrelated pairs did.

The receptor comes from a boy younger than 18 in good health. This chain links TRBV4-2 with TRBJ2-7, with 9 bases lining up with TRBD1. The sequencing sample was made of blood. As DNA, the CDR3 is TGTGCCAGCAGCCAAGATCCGGGACAGGGCGTTTACGAGCAGTACTTC. This translates into CASSQDPGQGVYEQYF.